This T cell receptor beta chain was documented in a study of blood T cell repertoires in COVID-19. The overall study: From T cells, B-cell-depleted T cells, or PBMCs came the material, which was cDNA or gDNA.

The table came from immunoSEQ multiplex PCR; TCRdb's copy has only in-frame clones and leaves some out. The data contain around 290,000 clones, roughly 86% of them singletons. Per the germline V gene, CDR1 is MGHRA and CDR2 is YSYEKL. The CDR3 runs to 14 residues. Losses at the gene ends were 1 base for V and 3 bases for J; bases not matched to a gene: 1. This clone was observed a few times. This receptor was obtained from a young woman who had recovered from COVID-19. The chain combines TRBV4-1 with TRBJ2-7; 9 bases are a match to TRBD2. Sequencing input: PBMCs or T cells enriched from blood (not recorded which). The CDR3 region is CASSQVAGDYEQYF. CDR3 nucleotides: TGCGCCAGCAGCCAAGTAGCGGGGGACTACGAGCAGTACTTC.